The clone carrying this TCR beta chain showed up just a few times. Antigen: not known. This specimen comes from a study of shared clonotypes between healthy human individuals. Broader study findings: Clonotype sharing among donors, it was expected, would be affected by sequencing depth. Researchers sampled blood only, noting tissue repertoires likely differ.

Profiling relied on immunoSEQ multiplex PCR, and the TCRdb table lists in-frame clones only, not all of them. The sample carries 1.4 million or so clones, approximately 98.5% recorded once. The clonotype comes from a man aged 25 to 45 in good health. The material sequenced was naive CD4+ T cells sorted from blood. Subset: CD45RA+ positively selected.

The CDR3 DNA is TGTGCCAGCAGCGCTTCACAGGGTAGGGGCACTGAAGCTTTCTTT. It is translated as CASSASQGRGTEAFF. The gene calls are TRBV9 and TRBJ1-1, with D maybe TRBD1 (6 bases). This CDR3 has 15 amino acids. The germline V and J ends were trimmed by 3 bases and 4 bases, with 16 bases remaining between them. Germline loops: CDR1 SGDLS, CDR2 YYNGEE.